One and the same sample provided the 12 T cell receptor beta chains below, sequenced in a study of blood T cell repertoires in COVID-19. Here immunoSEQ multiplex PCR was the method, and the copy in TCRdb shows in-frame clones only, minus some. Of about 110,000 clones listed, 88% were seen once; the top ten hold roughly 0.94%. The sample consisted of peripheral blood. These receptors were taken from a woman aged 45 to 65 with active or convalescent COVID-19.

The chain is built from TRBV10-3 and TRBJ2-3, with 7 nucleotides matching TRBD1. The CDR3 loop spans 12 amino acids. CDR1 and CDR2 from the germline V gene are ENHRY and SYGVKD. The J segment lost 4 bases and the V segment lost 6 bases, leaving 1 base of the junction unmatched. The CDR3 spells CAIRQGADTQYF. The CDR3 DNA reads TGTGCCATCAGGCAGGGGGCAGATACGCAGTATTTT.

The rearrangement joins TRBV19 to TRBJ2-4; 8 nucleotides line up with TRBD1. The germline V gene has CDR1 LNHDA and CDR2 SQIVND (reference sequence). V lost 3 bases and J lost 8; bases outside the gene matches: 3. This CDR3 has 13 residues. The chain's CDR3 is CASSINRGDIQYF. Written as DNA, the CDR3 is TGTGCCAGTAGTATTAACAGGGGGGACATTCAGTACTTC.

The chain carries TRBV11-3 and TRBJ2-7, with D possibly TRBD2 on 7 matching bases. The CDR3 has 12 residues. CDR1 and CDR2 (germline): SGHNT, YENEEA. The ends were cut back, 5 bases at V and 7 bases at J, with 12 bases in the middle. The CDR3, as DNA: TGTGCCAGCAGCAAACAGGGAGGGGAGCAGTACTTC. Translation gives CASSKQGGEQYF.

The V and J genes are TRBV18 and TRBJ2-2; the match to TRBD1 covers 8 bases. Trimming took 3 bases from V and 4 from J; bases not matched to a gene: 7. The CDR3 is 16 amino acids. Germline CDR1 reads KGHSH; CDR2 reads LQKENI. The CDR3 nucleotides read TGTGCCAGCTCACCGCGGGACAGGTGGGGCACCGGGGAGCTGTTTTTT. Translating it yields CASSPRDRWGTGELFF. Drawing the rest from reference TRBV18 and TRBJ2-2, the complete variable domain is NAGVMQNPRHLVRRRGQEARLRCSPMKGHSHVYWYRQLPEEGLKFMVYLQKENIIDESGMPKERFSAEFPKEGPSILRIQQVVRGDSAAYFCASSPRDRWGTGELFFGEGSRLTVL.

The rearrangement uses TRBV12-3 or TRBV12-4 and TRBJ1-2; 7 bases match TRBD1. After removal of 5 bases from V and 8 bases from J, the junction contained 8 bases not matched to a gene. The CDR3 totals 13 residues. CDR3 region: CASSIDRVYGYTF. CDR3 DNA: TGTGCCAGCAGTATAGACAGGGTATACGGCTACACCTTC.

The gene calls are TRBV19 and TRBJ1-1; TRBD1 might be the D (5 bases). CDR3 length equals 14 residues. The germline V and J ends were trimmed by 6 bases and 1 base, with 12 bases remaining between them. The germline V gene has CDR1 LNHDA and CDR2 SQIVND (reference sequence). CDR3 coding DNA: TGTGCCAGTAGCCGAGGCGGGGGGAACACTGAAGCTTTCTTT. This encodes CASSRGGGNTEAFF. Together with reference TRBV19 and TRBJ1-1, the CDR3 gives the full variable domain: DGGITQSPKYLFRKEGQNVTLSCEQNLNHDAMYWYRQDPGQGLRLIYYSQIVNDFQKGDIAEGYSVSREKKESFPLTVTSAQKNPTAFYLCASSRGGGNTEAFFGQGTRLTVV.

CDR3 nucleotides: TGTGCCAGCAGCCGGGAAGGGGAGACCCAGTACTTC. It specifies CASSREGETQYF. This chain connects TRBV7-9 to TRBJ2-5; a possible D gene is TRBD2 (5 bases). The CDR3 is 12 amino acids. Germline V gene lookup returns CDR1 SEHNR and CDR2 FQNEAQ (reference sequence). V shed 5 bases and J shed 5 bases, with 9 bases lying between them.

This clone was counted once. One end of the junction is discordant with germline, which a read error may explain. The CDR3 here is CASSPVMSGRMKGYEQYF. CDR3 DNA: TGTGCTAGCAGCCCCGTAATGAGCGGGAGAATGAAAGGATACGAGCAGTACTTC. The chain recombines TRBV7-7 with TRBJ2-7, with 8 bases that match TRBD2. Germline lookup yields CDR1 SSHAT and CDR2 FNYEAQ (reference sequence). The CDR3 is 18 amino acids.

The chain links TRBV3-1 (or the pseudogene TRBV3-2) to TRBJ2-3; D might be TRBD1 (6 bases). The V end lost 0 bases, the J end lost 3 bases, and 19 bases lay between the germline ends. The germline gives CDR1 LGHDT, CDR2 YNNKEL (reference sequence). The CDR3 totals 18 residues. The CDR3 loop is CASSQDLSNRAWTDTQYF. The CDR3 DNA reads as TGTGCCAGCAGCCAAGATTTGTCAAACAGGGCGTGGACAGATACGCAGTATTTT.

In its sample, this clone was seen once. This chain links TRBV5-8 with TRBJ2-1, with TRBD2 identical over 9 bases. CDR3 length: 12 residues. The V gene end was trimmed by 2 bases and the J gene end by 11 bases; junction bases not matched to a gene: 2. Germline V gives CDR1 SGHTS, CDR2 YDEGEE. The CDR3 nucleotides read TGTGCCAGCAGCTTCGGACTAGCGAAGCAGTTCTTC. As protein: CASSFGLAKQFF.

This chain connects TRBV10-1 to TRBJ2-7, with D possibly matching TRBD1 (5 bases). The CDR3 loop spans 16 amino acids. Germline V CDR1 and CDR2: WNHNN, SYGVQD (reference sequence). V shed 0 bases and J shed 3 bases, with 15 bases lying between them. CDR3 in amino acids: CASSESGDSLYYEQYF. CDR3 in DNA: TGCGCCAGCAGTGAGTCGGGCGACAGTCTCTACTACGAGCAGTACTTC.

The V and J genes are TRBV6-5 and TRBJ2-7; 10 bases fit TRBD2. The germline gives CDR1 MNHEY, CDR2 SVGAGI. This CDR3 is built from 14 residues. The J segment lost 4 bases and the V segment lost 6 bases, leaving 6 bases of the junction unmatched. In nucleotides, the CDR3 is TGTGCCAGCAGGATACTAGCGGGACGGTACGAGCAGTACTTC. Its translation: CASRILAGRYEQYF.